This entry concerns a single T cell receptor beta chain. These data belong to a study of blood T cell repertoires in COVID-19. Study summary: Whether acute or convalescent, the COVID-19 samples came from the United States, Italy and Spain. PBMCs, B-cell-depleted T cells, or T cells were the source of the cDNA or gDNA that made up the material.

Between the trimmed V and J ends, which lost 1 base and 5 bases, there was a span of 12 bases. Germline CDR1 and CDR2: LGHNA and YSLEER. This CDR3 is 15 amino acids long. In the study's own analysis: Quantification of nucleated cells was approximated via reference gene primer amplification. Clones were sequenced by immunoSEQ multiplex PCR, and TCRdb holds only the in-frame ones, with some missing. The DNA gave D and trimming, while V, J and clone size come from that table. The sample carries 100,000 or so clones, about four fifths recorded once. Sequenced sample: peripheral blood. The V gene is TRBV4-3, the J gene TRBJ2-1, with a tentative D call TRBD1 (5 bases). The receptor comes from a human donor in a cohort sampled during active COVID-19. CDR3 DNA sequence: TGCGCCAGCAGCCAAGGGGGCTTGCCCAACAATGAGCAGTTCTTC. Translating gives CASSQGGLPNNEQFF.